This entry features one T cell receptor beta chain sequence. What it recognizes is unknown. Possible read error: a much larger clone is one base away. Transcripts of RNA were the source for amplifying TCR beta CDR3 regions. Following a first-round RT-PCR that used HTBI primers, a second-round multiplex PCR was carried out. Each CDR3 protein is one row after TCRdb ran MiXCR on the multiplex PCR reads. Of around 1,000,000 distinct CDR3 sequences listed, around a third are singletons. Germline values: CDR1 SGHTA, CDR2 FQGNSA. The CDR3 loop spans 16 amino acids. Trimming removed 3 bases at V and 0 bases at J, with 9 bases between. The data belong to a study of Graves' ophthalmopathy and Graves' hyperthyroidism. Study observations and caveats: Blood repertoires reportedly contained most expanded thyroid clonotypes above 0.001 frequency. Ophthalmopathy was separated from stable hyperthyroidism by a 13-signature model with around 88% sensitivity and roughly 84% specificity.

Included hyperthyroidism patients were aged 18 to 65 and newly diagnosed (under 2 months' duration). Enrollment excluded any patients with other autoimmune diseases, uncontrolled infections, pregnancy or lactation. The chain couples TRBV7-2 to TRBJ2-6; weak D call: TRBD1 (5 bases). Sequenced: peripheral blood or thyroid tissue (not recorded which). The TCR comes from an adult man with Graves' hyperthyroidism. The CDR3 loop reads CASSFAGYSGANVLTF. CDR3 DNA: TGTGCCAGCAGCTTCGCAGGGTACTCTGGGGCCAACGTCCTGACTTTC. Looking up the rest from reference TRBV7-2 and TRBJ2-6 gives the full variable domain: GAGVSQSPSNKVTEKGKDVELRCDPISGHTALYWYRQSLGQGLEFLIYFQGNSAPDKSGLPSDRFSAERTGGSVSTLTIQRTQQEDSAVYLCASSFAGYSGANVLTFGAGSRLTVL.